The TCR beta chain under discussion was sequenced for a study of brain T cells in children with intractable seizures. Study-wide results and caveats: Viral specificity was inferred only from CDR3 similarity; HCMV serostatus was unknown. Pre- and post-surgery blood differed in depth, so pre-surgery absences may be undersampling.

Time point given: blood from clinic visit 5 months post-surgery; TSC patient then seizure free. Sequencing was limited to surgery cases with top T cell transcript signatures in brain tissue. At least one anti-epileptic drug was given before surgery. Per germline, CDR1 SNHLY and CDR2 FYNNEI. The CDR3 totals 18 residues. V lost 7 bases and J lost 5; bases outside the gene matches: 18. Sequencing was performed with immunoSEQ multiplex PCR; in TCRdb, only in-frame clones are kept and a portion is missing. Of about 320,000 clones in the sample, roughly 92% were seen once. To note about this clone: Its antigen is unidentified.

Source: peripheral blood, taken about 5 months after surgery. The clonotype was recovered from a boy under two years old with tuberous sclerosis and intractable seizures. V is TRBV2 and J is TRBJ2-3; 10 nucleotides agree with TRBD2. The CDR3 loop reads CASIRSRSGGNLVDTQYF. In DNA, the CDR3 is TGTGCCAGCATTAGGAGCCGTAGCGGGGGGAATCTCGTAGATACGCAGTATTTT.